One and the same sample provided the 4 T cell receptor beta chains below, sequenced in a study of cytomegalovirus exposure and HLA in healthy donors. It was with 60 Vbeta and 13 Jbeta primers that the PCR ran. TCRdb keeps only in-frame clones here, not all; method: immunoSEQ multiplex PCR. The data show around 150,000 clones, 65% to 70% seen once. The specimen sequenced was PBMCs. The receptors here all came from a woman under 30 in good health and CMV-seropositive.

This chain connects TRBV30 to TRBJ2-2; 10 nucleotides line up with TRBD2. This CDR3 has 15 residues. V dropped 1 base and J dropped 7; count of bases not matched to a gene: 6. Germline assignment: CDR1 GTSNPN and CDR2 SVGIG (reference sequence). The CDR3 sequence is CAWSGGTSVGGELFF. Here the CDR3 DNA reads TGTGCCTGGAGTGGGGGGACTAGCGTCGGCGGGGAGCTGTTTTTT.

The CDR3 DNA follows: TGTGCCAGTAGTATTTGGACAGGGATTGACATTGTGGGGACTAGCGGTAAGGAAGATACGCAGTATTTT. Its translation is CASSIWTGIDIVGTSGKEDTQYF. The V gene is TRBV19, the J gene TRBJ2-3; TRBD2 matches 11 bases. CDR1 is LNHDA and CDR2 is SQIVND in the germline V gene (reference sequence). This CDR3 comprises 23 residues. V gave up 3 bases and J gave up 5 bases; unmatched junction bases: 28.

The chain recombines TRBV16 with TRBJ2-3; no definite D call. The V end lost 3 bases, the J end lost 3 bases, and 13 bases lay between the germline ends. This CDR3 has 15 residues. Germline V gene lookup returns CDR1 KGHSY and CDR2 FQNENV. CDR3 residues: CASSHYRARTDTQYF. The DNA of the CDR3 is TGTGCCAGCAGCCACTACAGAGCACGGACAGATACGCAGTATTTT.

The chain combines TRBV5-5 with TRBJ2-3; 7 positions match TRBD2. With 2 bases clipped from V and 0 bases from J, the junction kept 6 bases outside the gene matches. Germline CDR1 reads SGHKS; CDR2 reads YYEKEE (reference sequence). The CDR3 spans 16 residues. DNA for the CDR3: TGTGCCAGCAGCTTCCTAGCGGCCCCTAGCACAGATACGCAGTATTTT. It yields the protein CASSFLAAPSTDTQYF.